This T cell receptor (beta chain) was captured in a study of OX40 agonist ivuxolimab in advanced cancers. Regarding the study as a whole: There was clonal expansion of CD4+ and CD8+ blood T cells by week 6 at 0.1 to 3.0 mg/kg. Low normalized T-cell clonal expansion also characterized some of the nonresponders.

Concerning this clone itself: The antigen is unknown.

Patients were ruled out by autoimmune disease history or systemic immunosuppression. Sequenced by immunoSEQ multiplex PCR; TCRdb stores in-frame clones only, minus some. This sample has some 39,000 clones; approximately 80% occur once, and the top ten carry 2.6%. This CDR3 spans 14 amino acids. Trimming cost V 4 bases and J 7 bases; bases outside gene matches: 8. From germline, CDR1 is SGHTA and CDR2 FQGNSA. This receptor was identified in an adult with an advanced solid tumor such as melanoma, head and neck, liver or kidney cancer. The specimen comprised CD4+ or CD8+ T cells sorted from blood, sampled in a trial of the OX40 agonist ivuxolimab. This sequence joins TRBV7-2 and TRBJ1-1, with 8 positions matching TRBD1. Here the CDR3 reads CASSSQGANDEAFF. CDR3 coding DNA: TGTGCCAGCAGCTCCCAGGGGGCGAACGATGAAGCTTTCTTT.